Here is one T cell receptor beta chain with its context. This sample is drawn from a study of technical replicates of blood from a handful of donors. Looked up from germline, CDR1 is SNHLY and CDR2 is FYNNEI. Unmatched junction bases numbered 12, after V lost 10 bases and J lost 3 bases. CDR3 length equals 15 residues. The data were produced by immunoSEQ multiplex PCR, yet TCRdb's version contains in-frame clones alone and is incomplete. Found here are 74,000 or so clones, around nine tenths of them singletons; the top ten hold around 0.37%. This chain joins TRBV2 and TRBJ1-1; 9 bases agree with TRBD1. This TCR was recovered from a human donor in good health. Sequenced: T cells isolated from PBMCs. The CDR3 region has the DNA TGTGCCACCTATACGGGACAGGGAACCCACACTGAAGCTTTCTTT. Amino acid sequence: CATYTGQGTHTEAFF.